This T cell receptor (beta chain) stems from a study of tumor-infiltrating lymphocytes in localized non-small cell lung cancer. Trimming stripped 0 bases from V and 6 bases from J, with 5 bases between. The CDR3 has 12 residues. From germline, CDR1 is SGHTA and CDR2 FQGNSA. Points on this clone: Antigen unknown.

Study-wide results and caveats: Only some patients had TCR sequencing, depending on available tissue. TCRbeta sequencing showed higher T cell infiltration in tumors than uninvolved lung.

Data came from immunoSEQ multiplex PCR; TCRdb stores just in-frame clones and leaves some out. Among roughly 8,000 clones listed, about three fifths were seen once. This sequence joins TRBV7-2 and TRBJ1-2; the D is unclear. Input material: uninvolved lung tissue not adjacent to the tumor. The clonotype was recovered from a human donor with non-small cell lung cancer. CDR3 protein: CASSLAKNGYTF. In nucleotides, the CDR3 is TGTGCCAGCAGCTTAGCCAAAAATGGCTACACCTTC. The whole variable domain, remainder taken from reference TRBV7-2 and TRBJ1-2, is GAGVSQSPSNKVTEKGKDVELRCDPISGHTALYWYRQSLGQGLEFLIYFQGNSAPDKSGLPSDRFSAERTGGSVSTLTIQRTQQEDSAVYLCASSLAKNGYTFGSGTRLTVV.